The rows below give T cell receptor beta chains drawn from one sample of a study of regulatory T cells in long-lasting Graves disease. One entry per CDR3 protein, called by TCRdb with MiXCR from the multiplex PCR reads. The sample yields 400,000 to 500,000 distinct CDR3 sequences, around a fifth seen once. Sample: peripheral blood mononuclear cells (PBMCs), taken when the disease was refractory, from a patient treated with antithyroid drugs. Source of these receptors: a female donor with Graves disease. CDR3s include the opening cysteine and the closing phenylalanine or tryptophan. Fields, in order: D gene, J gene, clone size, V gene, CDR3 protein, CDR3 DNA. D genes are given only for firm matches. The listing skips clone size in some rows; elsewhere it reads once, few, many or a size class.

D gene: TRBD2
J gene: TRBJ2-1
clone size: -
V gene: TRBV28
CDR3 protein: CASSSLLAGSYNEQFF
CDR3 DNA: TGTGCCAGCAGTTCCCTGCTAGCGGGCTCCTACAATGAGCAGTTCTTC

D gene: -
J gene: TRBJ2-5
clone size: -
V gene: TRBV14
CDR3 protein: CASSQDGGQETQYF
CDR3 DNA: TGTGCCAGCAGCCAAGATGGGGGCCAAGAGACCCAGTACTTC

D gene: -
J gene: TRBJ2-7
clone size: few
V gene: TRBV20-1
CDR3 protein: CSGLPSDTYEQYF
CDR3 DNA: TGCAGTGGCCTACCTAGCGATACCTACGAGCAGTACTTC

D gene: -
J gene: TRBJ1-5
clone size: many
V gene: TRBV28
CDR3 protein: CASHAGGYNQPQHF
CDR3 DNA: TGTGCCAGTCACGCAGGAGGGTACAATCAGCCCCAGCATTTT

D gene: -
J gene: TRBJ2-7
clone size: few
V gene: TRBV20-1
CDR3 protein: CSARPMGGADYEQYF
CDR3 DNA: TGCAGTGCTAGACCCATGGGGGGAGCGGACTACGAGCAGTACTTC

D gene: -
J gene: TRBJ2-1
clone size: few
V gene: TRBV2
CDR3 protein: CASSEGSRSSYNEQFF
CDR3 DNA: TGTGCCAGCAGTGAGGGCAGCCGGAGCTCCTACAATGAGCAGTTCTTC

D gene: -
J gene: TRBJ2-1
clone size: -
V gene: TRBV30
CDR3 protein: CAWSVRGSPGRHNFF
CDR3 DNA: TGTGCCTGGAGTGTACGGGGCAGCCCGGGACGGCACAACTTCTTC

D gene: TRBD1
J gene: TRBJ1-6
clone size: many
V gene: TRBV7-2
CDR3 protein: CASSARQGRGPLHF
CDR3 DNA: TGTGCCAGCAGCGCCCGACAGGGGCGCGGACCCCTCCACTTT

D gene: -
J gene: TRBJ1-4
clone size: many
V gene: TRBV10-3
CDR3 protein: CAISGAGTTNEKLFF
CDR3 DNA: TGTGCCATCAGTGGAGCAGGGACAACTAATGAAAAACTGTTTTTT

D gene: -
J gene: TRBJ1-1
clone size: -
V gene: TRBV20-1
CDR3 protein: CSARDLGTNTEAFF
CDR3 DNA: TGCAGTGCTAGAGATTTAGGAACTAACACTGAAGCTTTCTTT

D gene: -
J gene: TRBJ2-7
clone size: few
V gene: TRBV6-1
CDR3 protein: CATTGAGASYEQYF
CDR3 DNA: TGTGCCACTACAGGGGCGGGGGCTTCCTACGAGCAGTACTTC

D gene: -
J gene: TRBJ1-5
clone size: few
V gene: TRBV19
CDR3 protein: CASKTNREGNQPQHF
CDR3 DNA: TGTGCCAGTAAGACAAACAGGGAGGGCAATCAGCCCCAGCATTTT

D gene: -
J gene: TRBJ1-4
clone size: few
V gene: TRBV4-1
CDR3 protein: CASSQPRRNNEKLFF
CDR3 DNA: TGCGCCAGCAGCCAACCGAGACGGAATAATGAAAAACTGTTTTTT

D gene: -
J gene: TRBJ2-6
clone size: few
V gene: TRBV9
CDR3 protein: CASSVGGGSGANVLTF
CDR3 DNA: TGTGCCAGCAGCGTAGGCGGTGGGTCCGGGGCCAACGTCCTGACTTTC

D gene: -
J gene: TRBJ1-2
clone size: few
V gene: TRBV5-8
CDR3 protein: CASSLEGRRDYGYTF
CDR3 DNA: TGTGCCAGCAGCTTGGAGGGACGGAGAGACTATGGCTACACCTTC

D gene: -
J gene: TRBJ1-4
clone size: -
V gene: TRBV7-9
CDR3 protein: CASSLGSMDEKLFF
CDR3 DNA: TGTGCCAGCAGCTTAGGTTCCATGGATGAAAAACTGTTTTTT

D gene: -
J gene: TRBJ2-5
clone size: few
V gene: TRBV5-5
CDR3 protein: CASSLEAGAHETQYF
CDR3 DNA: TGTGCCAGCAGCTTAGAAGCAGGGGCTCACGAGACCCAGTACTTC

D gene: -
J gene: TRBJ2-7
clone size: -
V gene: TRBV19
CDR3 protein: CASSIIQGYEQYF
CDR3 DNA: TGTGCCAGTAGTATCATACAGGGCTACGAGCAGTACTTC

D gene: -
J gene: TRBJ1-4
clone size: few
V gene: TRBV19
CDR3 protein: CASSPIRGGATNEKLFF
CDR3 DNA: TGTGCCAGTAGTCCAATAAGGGGGGGCGCAACTAATGAAAAACTGTTTTTT

D gene: -
J gene: TRBJ2-3
clone size: -
V gene: TRBV5-1
CDR3 protein: CASSFKGSSTDTQYF
CDR3 DNA: TGCGCCAGCAGCTTCAAAGGGTCTTCCACAGATACGCAGTATTTT

D gene: -
J gene: TRBJ1-2
clone size: few
V gene: TRBV6-2/TRBV6-3
CDR3 protein: CASSEDPGTFSYGYTF
CDR3 DNA: TGTGCCAGCAGTGAAGATCCCGGGACATTCTCCTATGGCTACACCTTC

D gene: TRBD1
J gene: TRBJ1-2
clone size: many
V gene: TRBV28
CDR3 protein: CASSLSGTGDSYGYTF
CDR3 DNA: TGTGCCAGCAGTTTATCCGGGACAGGGGACTCCTATGGCTACACCTTC

D gene: TRBD1
J gene: TRBJ1-1
clone size: many
V gene: TRBV20-1
CDR3 protein: CSAETGMNTEAFF
CDR3 DNA: TGCAGTGCTGAGACAGGGATGAACACTGAAGCTTTCTTT

D gene: -
J gene: TRBJ2-5
clone size: few
V gene: TRBV5-4
CDR3 protein: CASSFFAGRIAETQYF
CDR3 DNA: TGTGCCAGCAGCTTTTTTGCGGGACGAATAGCAGAGACCCAGTACTTC

D gene: TRBD1
J gene: TRBJ1-2
clone size: few
V gene: TRBV5-1
CDR3 protein: CASSPISEGWTGTINGYTF
CDR3 DNA: TGCGCCAGCAGCCCGATTTCGGAAGGTTGGACAGGAACAATTAATGGCTACACCTTC

D gene: -
J gene: TRBJ2-2
clone size: many
V gene: TRBV28
CDR3 protein: CASSAVDGTGELFF
CDR3 DNA: TGTGCCAGCTCGGCTGTCGACGGAACCGGGGAGCTGTTTTTT

D gene: -
J gene: TRBJ1-2
clone size: many
V gene: TRBV7-9
CDR3 protein: CASSLTEYGYTF
CDR3 DNA: TGTGCCAGCAGCTTAACGGAGTATGGCTACACCTTC

D gene: -
J gene: TRBJ1-5
clone size: many
V gene: TRBV27
CDR3 protein: CASSSDRNNQPQHF
CDR3 DNA: TGTGCCAGCAGTTCCGACAGGAACAATCAGCCCCAGCATTTT

D gene: -
J gene: TRBJ2-1
clone size: -
V gene: TRBV20-1
CDR3 protein: CSARDHRGQENYNEQFF
CDR3 DNA: TGCAGTGCTAGAGATCATCGGGGGCAGGAGAACTACAATGAGCAGTTCTTC

D gene: -
J gene: TRBJ2-7
clone size: many
V gene: TRBV7-8
CDR3 protein: CASSLEWQGYEQYF
CDR3 DNA: TGTGCCAGCAGCTTAGAATGGCAGGGCTACGAGCAGTACTTC

D gene: TRBD2
J gene: TRBJ2-5
clone size: many
V gene: TRBV3-1
CDR3 protein: CASSQAGGSETQYF
CDR3 DNA: TGTGCCAGCAGCCAAGCGGGAGGCTCGGAGACCCAGTACTTC

D gene: -
J gene: TRBJ2-5
clone size: many
V gene: TRBV18
CDR3 protein: CASSPSRQETQYF
CDR3 DNA: TGTGCCAGCTCACCATCCAGGCAAGAGACCCAGTACTTC

D gene: TRBD1
J gene: TRBJ1-1
clone size: many
V gene: TRBV11-3
CDR3 protein: CASSLGRGQAFF
CDR3 DNA: TGTGCCAGCAGCTTAGGAAGGGGGCAAGCTTTCTTT

D gene: -
J gene: TRBJ1-2
clone size: few
V gene: TRBV3-1
CDR3 protein: CASSSIRTGYGYTF
CDR3 DNA: TGTGCCAGCAGCTCAATTCGTACGGGCTATGGCTACACCTTC

D gene: -
J gene: TRBJ1-6
clone size: once
V gene: TRBV9
CDR3 protein: CASSVNSEFSPLHF
CDR3 DNA: TGTGCCAGCAGCGTTAATTCGGAGTTTTCACCCCTCCACTTT

D gene: -
J gene: TRBJ2-7
clone size: -
V gene: TRBV19
CDR3 protein: CASSPAGSYYEQYF
CDR3 DNA: TGTGCCAGTAGTCCGGCAGGGTCCTACTACGAGCAGTACTTC

D gene: TRBD1
J gene: TRBJ1-6
clone size: few
V gene: TRBV30
CDR3 protein: CAWRDLRQGSNSPLHF
CDR3 DNA: TGTGCCTGGAGAGATCTACGACAGGGGTCGAATTCACCCCTCCACTTT

D gene: -
J gene: TRBJ2-7
clone size: many
V gene: TRBV7-9
CDR3 protein: CASSPSYSYEQYF
CDR3 DNA: TGCGCCAGCAGCCCTAGCTACTCCTACGAGCAGTACTTC

D gene: TRBD1
J gene: TRBJ1-2
clone size: -
V gene: TRBV7-2
CDR3 protein: CASSLEWGDRVDGYTF
CDR3 DNA: TGTGCCAGCAGCTTAGAGTGGGGGGACAGGGTCGATGGCTACACCTTC

D gene: -
J gene: TRBJ2-2
clone size: many
V gene: TRBV2
CDR3 protein: CASRALGGIPWNTGELFF
CDR3 DNA: TGTGCCAGCAGAGCCCTGGGAGGTATCCCGTGGAACACCGGGGAGCTGTTTTTT

D gene: TRBD1
J gene: TRBJ2-5
clone size: many
V gene: TRBV6-5
CDR3 protein: CASSYTDRGRETQYF
CDR3 DNA: TGTGCCAGCAGTTACACCGACAGGGGGCGAGAGACCCAGTACTTC

D gene: TRBD1
J gene: TRBJ1-5
clone size: many
V gene: TRBV20-1
CDR3 protein: CSVDRGRNQPQHF
CDR3 DNA: TGCAGCGTTGACAGGGGGCGCAATCAGCCCCAGCATTTT

D gene: TRBD2
J gene: TRBJ2-2
clone size: -
V gene: TRBV3-1
CDR3 protein: CASSQELAVARGELFF
CDR3 DNA: TGTGCCAGCAGCCAAGAGCTAGCGGTAGCACGCGGGGAGCTGTTTTTT

D gene: -
J gene: TRBJ2-3
clone size: -
V gene: TRBV20-1
CDR3 protein: CSARQLVTDTQYF
CDR3 DNA: TGCAGTGCTAGACAGCTCGTCACAGATACGCAGTATTTT

D gene: -
J gene: TRBJ1-1
clone size: many
V gene: TRBV2
CDR3 protein: CASSEGSKAFF
CDR3 DNA: TGTGCCAGCAGTGAAGGCAGCAAGGCTTTCTTT

D gene: TRBD2
J gene: TRBJ2-5
clone size: many
V gene: TRBV6-5
CDR3 protein: CASSFSGTGETQYF
CDR3 DNA: TGTGCCAGCAGTTTTAGCGGGACGGGGGAGACCCAGTACTTC